The 3 T cell receptor beta chains reported below all come from one sample, sequenced in a study of shared clonotypes between healthy human individuals. Using immunoSEQ multiplex PCR, the repertoire was profiled, and TCRdb retains in-frame clones only, with some absent. Of 490,000 or so clones detected, about three quarters appear once; the ten largest clones hold roughly 13%. The material sequenced was PBMCs. These receptors all come from a woman aged 40 to 50 in good health. Some clones in this sample may be carry-over from other donors' samples.

A few counts support this clone. The V and J genes are TRBV6-6 and TRBJ2-1; 11 bases are a match to TRBD2. After removal of 5 bases from V and 3 bases from J, the junction contained 3 bases not matched to a gene. Per germline, CDR1 MNHNY and CDR2 SVGAGI (reference sequence). The CDR3 spans 15 residues. The CDR3 spells CASSQGTSGYNEQFF. The CDR3 DNA reads as TGTGCCAGCAGTCAAGGGACTAGCGGCTACAATGAGCAGTTCTTC.

CDR3 amino acids: CAWSIRWGGDTEAFF. DNA for the CDR3: TGTGCCTGGAGTATAAGGTGGGGCGGGGACACTGAAGCTTTCTTT. J is TRBJ1-1 and V is TRBV30; tentative D call: TRBD1 (5 bases). Deletions cut 2 bases from V and 3 bases from J, with 16 bases between. CDR1 and CDR2 from the germline V gene are GTSNPN and SVGIG (reference sequence). There are 15 residues in the CDR3. The entire variable domain, with the rest obtained from reference TRBV30 and TRBJ1-1, is as follows: SQTIHQWPATLVQPVGSPLSLECTVEGTSNPNLYWYRQAAGRGLQLLFYSVGIGQISSEVPQNLSASRPQDRQFILSSKKLLLSDSGFYLCAWSIRWGGDTEAFFGQGTRLTVV.

This rearrangement joins TRBV7-9 to TRBJ1-2; D not certain. Germline-derived CDR1 and CDR2 are SEHNR and FQNEAQ (reference sequence). The germline V and J ends were trimmed by 2 bases and 2 bases, with 0 bases remaining between them. This CDR3 region has 11 residues. DNA of the CDR3: TGTGCCAGCAGCTTAAACTATGGCTACACCTTC. Translation gives CASSLNYGYTF.